A single sample gave rise to the 26 T cell receptor beta chains below, sequenced in a study of Graves' ophthalmopathy and Graves' hyperthyroidism. For repertoire sequencing, the TCR beta CDR3 regions were amplified from RNA transcripts. HTBI primers served in a first-round RT-PCR, which a second-round multiplex PCR followed. A single record per CDR3 protein comes from TCRdb applying MiXCR to the multiplex PCR reads. This table holds around 600,000 distinct CDR3 sequences, roughly 41% found once. The specimen was peripheral blood. These receptors all come from an adult man with Graves' ophthalmopathy.

This clonotype was counted once. The rearrangement uses TRBV9 and TRBJ2-5, with 8 bases matching TRBD2. The J call is uncertain, as TRBJ2-1 better fits the DNA end. Germline V lookup: CDR1 SGDLS, CDR2 YYNGEE. The CDR3 covers 15 residues. The CDR3 spells CASSVGTHGRDEQFF. Here the CDR3 DNA reads TGTGCCAGCAGCGTGGGGACTCACGGGAGGGATGAGCAGTTCTTC.

This chain links TRBV2 with TRBJ2-5; 8 bases align to TRBD1. The CDR3 is 15 amino acids. CDR1 and CDR2 from the germline V gene are SNHLY and FYNNEI. Losses at the gene ends were 6 bases for V and 7 bases for J; bases not matched to a gene: 13. CDR3 DNA sequence: TGTGCCAGCAGCCAAGACAGCCGAGACAGGGGGACCCAGTACTTC. It translates to CASSQDSRDRGTQYF. The full variable domain, rest sourced from reference TRBV2 and TRBJ2-5, is EPEVTQTPSHQVTQMGQEVILRCVPISNHLYFYWYRQILGQKVEFLVSFYNNEISEKSEIFDDQFSVERPDGSNFTLKIRSTKLEDSAMYFCASSQDSRDRGTQYFGPGTRLLVL.

On this clonotype: No conserved phenylalanine or tryptophan ends this CDR3, so it is likely a read error. The DNA is omitted, as the CDR3 cannot be located on it reliably, and the CDR3 follows TCRdb's listing. This chain links TRBV10-3 with TRBJ1-6. Germline V CDR1 and CDR2: ENHRY, SYGVKD. The CDR3 is 8 amino acids long, termini counted. The CDR3 here is CAISPDIY.

As to this clonotype: Because the CDR3 is missing its conserved closing phenylalanine or tryptophan, this is likely a read error. Because the CDR3's place on the DNA is in doubt, the DNA is left out and the CDR3 is given as listed by TCRdb. The chain links TRBV10-3 to TRBJ1-1; TRBD1 was called by the table and not checked on the DNA. CDR1 and CDR2 (germline): ENHRY, SYGVKD. Termini included, the CDR3 measures 8 amino acids. This CDR3 reads CAISDTGL.

This sequence joins TRBV20-1 and TRBJ2-7; D may be TRBD1 (5 bases). Germline-derived CDR1 and CDR2 are DFQATT and SNEGSKA (reference sequence). Trimming took off 3 bases at V and 2 bases at J, with 23 bases between the two ends. The CDR3 sequence is 17 residues long. CDR3: CSASAPLPGPGAYEQYF. The CDR3 coding sequence is TGCAGTGCTAGTGCCCCTCTACCAGGGCCAGGAGCCTACGAGCAGTACTTC.

This clonotype occurred a few times. CDR3 residues: CASTSSWGAEETQYF. In nucleotides, the CDR3 is TGTGCCAGCACTTCGTCGTGGGGGGCGGAGGAGACCCAGTACTTC. The V and J genes are TRBV10-3 and TRBJ2-5, with D perhaps assigned TRBD1 or TRBD2 (6 bases each). CDR3 length: 15 amino acids. CDR1 ENHRY and CDR2 SYGVKD come from the germline V gene. V lost 10 bases, J lost 5 bases, and 23 bases lay in between.

The V call is TRBV29-1, the J call TRBJ2-7; the D gene is possibly TRBD2 (5 bases). Germline lookup yields CDR1 SQVTM and CDR2 ANQGSEA. This CDR3 comprises 8 residues. CDR3 in amino acids: CTGSEQYF. The CDR3 DNA reads as TGCACGGGGAGCGAGCAGTACTTC.

V gene TRBV7-9 combines with J gene TRBJ2-7; D might be TRBD1 (6 bases). This CDR3 comprises 14 residues. Per the germline V gene, CDR1 is SEHNR and CDR2 is FQNEAQ (reference sequence). V was trimmed by 1 base and J by 5 bases, leaving 12 bases between them. CDR3 sequence: CASSLGAQGHEQYF. The CDR3 nucleotides read TGTGCCAGCAGCTTAGGGGCACAGGGACACGAGCAGTACTTC.

This clonotype has at least ten counts. The chain combines TRBV5-1 with TRBJ1-1; tentative D call: TRBD1 (5 bases). Trimming left V 3 bases short and J 1 base short, with 16 bases between. Germline V gene lookup returns CDR1 SGHRS and CDR2 YFSETQ. CDR3 length: 16 amino acids. The CDR3 DNA reads TGCGCCAGCAGCTCCGTAATAGACAGAGAGAACACTGAAGCTTTCTTT. Its protein is CASSSVIDRENTEAFF.

Note on this clonotype: An end of the junction differs from the germline gene, which may be a read error. CDR3 protein: CASSQSGTGAYVLTF. DNA of the CDR3: TGCGCCAGCAGCCAATCCGGGACAGGGGCCTACGTCCTGACTTTC. The genes are TRBV7-9 and TRBJ2-6, with TRBD1 matching 10 bases. The germline gives CDR1 SEHNR, CDR2 FQNEAQ (reference sequence). There are 15 residues in the CDR3.

This chain links TRBV4-3 with TRBJ2-7, with TRBD1 identical over 10 bases. Germline V gene data show CDR1 as LGHNA and CDR2 as YSLEER. The CDR3 sequence is 14 residues long. J gave up 7 bases and V 1 base, and 4 bases lay outside the gene matches. The CDR3 spells CASSQGTGGREQYF. DNA for the CDR3: TGCGCCAGCAGCCAAGGGACAGGGGGAAGGGAGCAGTACTTC.

This chain joins TRBV18 and TRBJ1-2; tentative D call: TRBD1 (6 bases). Germline-derived CDR1 and CDR2 are KGHSH and LQKENI. V was trimmed by 3 bases and J by 6 bases, leaving 17 bases between them. The CDR3 is 15 residues long. The CDR3 sequence: CASSPDTGSVDGYTF. The CDR3 DNA is TGTGCCAGCTCACCCGACACAGGGAGTGTCGATGGCTACACCTTC.

This clonotype appeared many times. This sequence joins TRBV20-1 and TRBJ1-1; 8 positions agree with TRBD1. CDR1 DFQATT and CDR2 SNEGSKA come from the germline V gene (reference sequence). J gave up 4 bases and V 3 bases, and 7 bases lay outside the gene matches. The CDR3 has 14 amino acids. The CDR3 DNA is TGCAGTGCTAGCCCCGCGACAGGGGCCACTGAAGCTTTCTTT. Protein product: CSASPATGATEAFF.

This clonotype was observed at least ten times. This chain uses TRBV2 with TRBJ2-7; D is perhaps TRBD2 (7 bases). The CDR3 extends over 14 amino acids. The V gene lost 3 bases and the J gene lost 5 bases, with 14 bases spanning the gap. CDR1 SNHLY and CDR2 FYNNEI come from the germline V gene. As DNA, the CDR3 is TGTGCCAGCAGTGAGGGGCAGGGGAGGGACGAGCAGTACTTC. It translates to CASSEGQGRDEQYF.

Concerning this clonotype itself: This is likely a read error, given that the CDR3 carries no conserved phenylalanine or tryptophan at its end. The chain links TRBV12-3 or TRBV12-4 to TRBJ2-7, with no clear D. The V end lost 7 bases, the J end lost 3 bases, and 13 bases lay between the germline ends. The CDR3 has 13 amino acids. CDR3 sequence reads: CASTRWLLYEQYL. The CDR3 DNA sequence: TGTGCCAGCACCCGCTGGCTTCTCTACGAGCAGTACCTC.

In its sample, this clonotype was seen a few times. The chain combines TRBV5-8 with TRBJ1-2, with a tentative D call TRBD1 (5 bases). The V end was cut by 2 bases, the J end by 3 bases, with 11 bases between. The CDR3 is made up of 14 amino acids. Germline V gene sequence: CDR1 SGHTS, CDR2 YDEGEE. CDR3 sequence (DNA): TGTGCCAGCAGCTTTAAGGGACGCCACTATGGCTACACCTTC. As protein: CASSFKGRHYGYTF.

Details on this clonotype: One end of the junction does not line up with germline, which may come from a read error. The gene calls are TRBV10-3 and TRBJ1-2; D perhaps matches TRBD1 (5 bases). Germline assignment: CDR1 ENHRY and CDR2 SYGVKD. The CDR3 has 15 amino acids. The chain's CDR3 is CASSYARLGTYGYTF. CDR3 in DNA: TGTGCCAGCAGTTACGCAAGGTTGGGGACTTATGGCTACACCTTC.

This clonotype was observed a single time. The gene calls are TRBV5-1 and TRBJ2-5; D is possibly TRBD2 (6 bases). Between the trimmed V and J ends, which lost 4 bases and 4 bases, there was a span of 17 bases. The CDR3 contains 15 residues. The germline gives CDR1 SGHRS, CDR2 YFSETQ. The CDR3: CASSLRGAAGETQYF. The CDR3 DNA reads as TGCGCCAGCAGCCTACGCGGGGCTGCAGGAGAGACCCAGTACTTC.

This clonotype was recorded many times. The rearrangement joins TRBV7-9 to TRBJ1-1, with 8 bases fitting TRBD1. The CDR3 is made up of 14 amino acids. Germline V gene data show CDR1 as SEHNR and CDR2 as FQNEAQ (reference sequence). The junction had 7 bases not matched to a gene; V was cut back by 5 bases and J by 5 bases. The CDR3 reads CASSIRTGLTEAFF. The CDR3 region has the DNA TGTGCCAGCAGCATCAGGACAGGGTTAACTGAAGCTTTCTTT.

This clonotype was found many times. V usage is TRBV10-3 and J usage is TRBJ2-7; D possibly corresponds to TRBD2 (7 bases). CDR1 is ENHRY and CDR2 is SYGVKD in the germline V gene. The V and J ends lost 6 bases and 3 bases respectively, with 9 bases between them. This CDR3 is 12 amino acids long. The CDR3 reads CAIRGGGYEQYF. CDR3 DNA: TGTGCCATCAGGGGAGGGGGCTACGAGCAGTACTTC.

This clonotype appeared a few times. The V call is TRBV7-9, the J call TRBJ2-7; D perhaps matches TRBD1 (5 bases). CDR1 and CDR2 (germline): SEHNR, FQNEAQ (reference sequence). This CDR3 contains 14 residues. The V end was cut by 4 bases, the J end by 2 bases, with 12 bases between. Written as DNA, the CDR3 is TGTGCCAGCAGCTATTCCCACAGGACCTACGAGCAGTACTTC. Residues: CASSYSHRTYEQYF.

This clonotype came up a few times. The CDR3: CASSWSRSRIPYEQYF. The CDR3 bases are TGTGCCAGCAGTTGGAGCCGGTCGAGGATTCCCTACGAGCAGTACTTC. This sequence joins TRBV12-3 or TRBV12-4 and TRBJ2-7; no reliable D call. The CDR3 has 16 amino acids. Trimming cost V 4 bases and J 2 bases, with 18 bases left between them.

The sample holds a few counts of this clonotype. The chain links TRBV30 to TRBJ1-2; D unresolved. From germline, CDR1 is GTSNPN and CDR2 SVGIG (reference sequence). The CDR3 contains 12 residues. The V end lost 1 base, the J end lost 8 bases, and 11 bases lay between the germline ends. As DNA, the CDR3 is TGTGCCTGGAGTGCAGGCTTTGAAGGCTACACCTTC. Its protein product is CAWSAGFEGYTF.

With respect to this clonotype: A much larger clone differs from this one at a single base, so this may be a read error. The chain joins TRBV19 to TRBJ2-7; tentative D call: TRBD1 (6 bases). Per germline, CDR1 LNHDA and CDR2 SQIVND (reference sequence). The CDR3 is made up of 13 amino acids. Trimming stripped 3 bases from V and 9 bases from J, with 15 bases between. The CDR3, as DNA: TGTGCCAGTAGTATTACACAGGGACGCGTGCAGTACTTC. Its protein is CASSITQGRVQYF. The full variable domain, its missing parts supplied by reference TRBV19 and TRBJ2-7, is DGGITQSPKYLFRKEGQNVTLSCEQNLNHDAMYWYRQDPGQGLRLIYYSQIVNDFQKGDIAEGYSVSREKKESFPLTVTSAQKNPTAFYLCASSITQGRVQYFGPGTRLTVT.

This chain uses TRBV2 with TRBJ1-1; no clear D. Trimming left V 0 bases short and J 11 bases short, with 1 base between. Germline V gene lookup returns CDR1 SNHLY and CDR2 FYNNEI. The CDR3 totals 9 residues. The CDR3 region has the DNA TGTGCCAGCAGTGAAGCGGCTTTCTTT. Translation gives CASSEAAFF. Together with reference TRBV2 and TRBJ1-1, the CDR3 gives the full variable domain: EPEVTQTPSHQVTQMGQEVILRCVPISNHLYFYWYRQILGQKVEFLVSFYNNEISEKSEIFDDQFSVERPDGSNFTLKIRSTKLEDSAMYFCASSEAAFFGQGTRLTVV.

As concerns this clonotype: The CDR3 carries no conserved terminal phenylalanine or tryptophan, so it likely arises from a read error. This chain joins TRBV7-9 and TRBJ2-7; no reliable D call. Trimming took 6 bases from V and 2 from J, leaving 8 bases between them. CDR1 is SEHNR, CDR2 FQNEAQ, per germline (reference sequence). CDR3 length: 12 amino acids. CDR3 coding DNA: TGTGCCAGCAGACATCGGACCTACGAGCAGTACTAC. Protein: CASRHRTYEQYY.